The 18 T cell receptor beta chains presented below share a single source sample, sequenced in a study of cytomegalovirus exposure and HLA in healthy donors. PCR was performed using 60 Vbeta and 13 Jbeta primers. This table comes from immunoSEQ multiplex PCR, and its TCRdb copy is limited to in-frame clones, with some not included. The data contain 150,000 to 200,000 clones, around 80% of them singletons. The sequenced material came from PBMCs. The source of these receptors is a woman aged 45-65 years in good health and CMV-seropositive.

Concerning this clone itself: The sample contains more than one DNA sequence encoding this CDR3. This chain uses TRBV4-2 with TRBJ2-5, with a possible D match to TRBD1 (5 bases). Germline V gene sequence: CDR1 LGHNA, CDR2 YNFKEQ. V shed 2 bases and J shed 5 bases, with 15 bases lying between them. The CDR3 loop spans 15 amino acids. The chain's CDR3 is CASSQQTGVRETQYF. The CDR3 DNA reads TGTGCCAGCAGCCAACAAACAGGAGTACGGGAGACCCAGTACTTC.

This rearrangement joins TRBV5-8 to TRBJ2-7; TRBD2 matches at 7 bases. V lost 4 bases and J lost 2; bases outside the gene matches: 6. The CDR3 is 14 residues long. CDR1 and CDR2 from the germline V gene are SGHTS and YDEGEE. The CDR3 loop reads CASSLWRGTYEQYF. The DNA for the CDR3 is TGTGCCAGCAGCCTTTGGCGGGGGACCTACGAGCAGTACTTC.

This clone was observed a handful of times. The chain joins TRBV7-8 to TRBJ2-7; 11 bases line up with TRBD2. The germline CDR1 and CDR2 sequences are SGHVS and FQNEAQ. CDR3 length: 16 amino acids. V lost 3 bases to trimming and J lost 1 base; unmatched junction nucleotides: 5. For the CDR3, the DNA is TGTGCCAGCAGCTTCCCTAGCGGGAGGACATCCTACGAGCAGTACTTC. Translation: CASSFPSGRTSYEQYF.

This chain uses TRBV5-4 with TRBJ1-3; 7 nucleotides match TRBD1. The germline gives CDR1 SGHNT, CDR2 YYREEE (reference sequence). Trimming cost V 0 bases and J 1 base; bases outside gene matches: 16. The CDR3 has 20 residues. CDR3 sequence reads: CASSLDRGRGSWGSGNTIYF. In DNA form, the CDR3 reads TGTGCCAGCAGCTTGGACAGGGGCAGGGGATCCTGGGGATCTGGAAACACCATATATTTT.

The gene calls are TRBV19 and TRBJ1-2; 7 nucleotides agree with TRBD1. Germline CDR1 reads LNHDA; CDR2 reads SQIVND (reference sequence). The CDR3 loop spans 15 amino acids. The J segment lost 7 bases and the V segment lost 5 bases, leaving 13 bases of the junction unmatched. This CDR3 reads CASSPGQRSRFGYTF. DNA for the CDR3: TGTGCCAGTAGTCCGGGACAGAGGTCAAGGTTTGGCTACACCTTC.

The gene calls are TRBV6-4 and TRBJ2-1; weak D call: TRBD2 (6 bases). Trimming removed 3 bases at V and 9 bases at J, with 15 bases between. Germline assignment: CDR1 MRHNA and CDR2 SNTAGT. The CDR3 extends over 14 amino acids. CDR3 loop: CASSEEGFRSEQFF. In DNA form, the CDR3 reads TGTGCCAGCAGTGAGGAGGGCTTCCGGAGTGAGCAGTTCTTC.

The rearrangement uses TRBV5-4 and TRBJ1-1; a weak D match, TRBD1 (6 bases). The CDR3 is made up of 14 amino acids. Germline V gene lookup returns CDR1 SGHNT and CDR2 YYREEE (reference sequence). Trimming stripped 1 base from V and 4 bases from J, with 11 bases between. The CDR3 spells CASSLKGVGTEAFF. CDR3 bases: TGTGCCAGCAGCTTGAAGGGGGTTGGCACTGAAGCTTTCTTT.

This rearrangement joins TRBV5-1 to TRBJ2-7, with unresolved D. Germline values: CDR1 SGHRS, CDR2 YFSETQ. The V end lost 0 bases, the J end lost 1 base, and 20 bases lay between the germline ends. There are 18 residues in the CDR3. CDR3 in DNA: TGCGCCAGCAGCTTGGCCATTAGCACCCCTCTGCTTTCCTACGAGCAGTACTTC. This encodes CASSLAISTPLLSYEQYF.

This chain connects TRBV6-5 to TRBJ1-1; possible D gene TRBD1, 5 bases. The CDR3 spans 13 residues. Germline V gene data show CDR1 as MNHEY and CDR2 as SVGAGI. Deletions cut 6 bases from V and 5 bases from J, with 13 bases between. DNA of the CDR3: TGTGCCAGCAGCGGCAGGGTCTATACTGAAGCTTTCTTT. It yields the protein CASSGRVYTEAFF.

The chain is built from TRBV5-5 and TRBJ2-1; D might be TRBD2 (7 bases). The CDR3 totals 15 residues. The germline V and J ends were trimmed by 0 bases and 7 bases, with 14 bases remaining between them. Per germline, CDR1 SGHKS and CDR2 YYEKEE (reference sequence). CDR3 sequence (DNA): TGTGCCAGCAGCTTGGTGTCGGGGGGCCGAAATGAGCAGTTCTTC. Its protein product is CASSLVSGGRNEQFF.

The chain combines TRBV7-2 with TRBJ2-2; D not resolved. The CDR3 length is 17 residues. The germline V gene has CDR1 SGHTA and CDR2 FQGNSA. Trimming removed 0 bases at V and 0 bases at J, with 11 bases between. The CDR3 reads CASSLAPGSTNTGELFF. In DNA, the CDR3 is TGTGCCAGCAGCTTAGCGCCAGGATCTACGAACACCGGGGAGCTGTTTTTT. The entire variable domain, with the rest obtained from reference TRBV7-2 and TRBJ2-2, is as follows: GAGVSQSPSNKVTEKGKDVELRCDPISGHTALYWYRQSLGQGLEFLIYFQGNSAPDKSGLPSDRFSAERTGGSVSTLTIQRTQQEDSAVYLCASSLAPGSTNTGELFFGEGSRLTVL.

This clone came up once. The gene calls are TRBV7-8 and TRBJ1-1; possible D gene TRBD1, 5 bases. Germline V gene lookup returns CDR1 SGHVS and CDR2 FQNEAQ. Trimming shortened V by 6 bases and J by 5 bases, and 10 bases separated the two germline ends. The CDR3 runs 12 residues. The CDR3 coding sequence is TGTGCCAGCAGTCACAGACAGACTGAAGCTTTCTTT. It is translated as CASSHRQTEAFF. Looking up the rest from reference TRBV7-8 and TRBJ1-1 gives the full variable domain: GAGVSQSPRYKVAKRGQDVALRCDPISGHVSLFWYQQALGQGPEFLTYFQNEAQLDKSGLPSDRFFAERPEGSVSTLKIQRTQQEDSAVYLCASSHRQTEAFFGQGTRLTVV.

This sequence joins TRBV29-1 and TRBJ2-1, with D uncertain. This CDR3 region has 12 residues. Trimming took off 3 bases at V and 8 bases at J, with 11 bases between the two ends. Germline-derived CDR1 and CDR2 are SQVTM and ANQGSEA. This CDR3 reads CSVEGISDEQFF. The CDR3 coding sequence is TGCAGCGTTGAGGGTATAAGCGATGAGCAGTTCTTC.

A single count supports this clone. This sequence joins TRBV27 and TRBJ2-7; perhaps TRBD2 as D (6 bases). CDR1 and CDR2 from the germline V gene are MNHEY and SMNVEV (reference sequence). The CDR3 sequence is 13 residues long. The V gene lost 6 bases and the J gene lost 3 bases, with 12 bases spanning the gap. CDR3 bases: TGTGCCAGCAGAGCCCTCGGGAGCTACGAGCAGTACTTC. Its translation: CASRALGSYEQYF.

The chain couples TRBV19 to TRBJ2-1; TRBD2 matches 12 bases. V lost 8 bases, J lost 4 bases, and 9 bases stayed unmatched. The V gene's germline CDR1 is LNHDA and CDR2 SQIVND (reference sequence). This CDR3 region has 16 residues. The CDR3 reads CASREPSGGEYNEQFF. In DNA form, the CDR3 reads TGTGCCAGTCGGGAACCTAGCGGGGGGGAATACAATGAGCAGTTCTTC. The full variable domain, its missing parts supplied by reference TRBV19 and TRBJ2-1, is DGGITQSPKYLFRKEGQNVTLSCEQNLNHDAMYWYRQDPGQGLRLIYYSQIVNDFQKGDIAEGYSVSREKKESFPLTVTSAQKNPTAFYLCASREPSGGEYNEQFFGPGTRLTVL.

The chain couples TRBV9 to TRBJ2-2; no reliable D call. The germline CDR1 and CDR2 sequences are SGDLS and YYNGEE. The CDR3 totals 15 residues. V was shortened by 0 bases and J by 5 bases, with 11 bases between the two germline ends. The CDR3 region has the DNA TGTGCCAGCAGCGTAGGCCTAGTCGGAACCGGGGAGCTGTTTTTT. Translating it yields CASSVGLVGTGELFF.

V usage is TRBV13 and J usage is TRBJ2-4; a weak D match, TRBD2 (6 bases). V was trimmed by 4 bases and J by 3 bases, leaving 25 bases between them. This CDR3 comprises 19 residues. The V gene's germline CDR1 is PRHDT and CDR2 FYEKMQ (reference sequence). This CDR3 reads CASSSGHGLQVEGKNIQYF. The CDR3 DNA sequence: TGTGCCAGCAGCTCCGGTCACGGACTCCAGGTGGAGGGCAAAAACATTCAGTACTTC. Using reference TRBV13 and TRBJ2-4 for the parts outside the CDR3, the full variable domain is AAGVIQSPRHLIKEKRETATLKCYPIPRHDTVYWYQQGPGQDPQFLISFYEKMQSDKGSIPDRFSAQQFSDYHSELNMSSLELGDSALYFCASSSGHGLQVEGKNIQYFGAGTRLSVL.

This clone has a single count. The chain has TRBV5-5 and TRBJ1-1; 8 positions agree with TRBD1. This CDR3 contains 14 residues. CDR1 is SGHKS, CDR2 YYEKEE, per germline (reference sequence). With V trimmed by 2 bases and J by 7 bases, 7 bases remained unmatched. The DNA of the CDR3 is TGTGCCAGCAGCTTAGCAGGGGGCGGAGGTGAAGCTTTCTTT. It yields the protein CASSLAGGGGEAFF.